This T cell receptor beta chain was retrieved from a study of cytomegalovirus exposure and HLA in healthy donors. Study-wide background: Assignment to the Caucasian-associated ancestry cluster applied to around 80% of the approximately 420 genotyped donors. General study results and limits: Rare sequences made up most TCRs, while some public TCRs were found in many donors. Confirmation in vitro established that a few CMV-associated chains were specific for CMV antigens.

13 Jbeta primers and 60 Vbeta primers were used for the PCR. The protocol was immunoSEQ multiplex PCR, while the TCRdb copy is restricted to in-frame clones and leaves out a portion. The sample yields 110,000 or so clones, approximately 80% seen once. Regarding this clone: Antigen: not known.

This receptor was taken from a man aged 50-59 years in good health and CMV-seropositive. Sequenced material: PBMCs.

The CDR3 region is CASSLGERGRSETQYF. CDR3 coding DNA: TGCGCCAGCAGCTTGGGGGAGCGGGGGCGCTCGGAGACCCAGTACTTC. V is TRBV5-1 and J is TRBJ2-5, with 8 bases matching TRBD2. The CDR3 is made up of 16 amino acids. V lost 0 bases to trimming and J lost 5 bases; unmatched junction nucleotides: 9. In germline, CDR1 is SGHRS, CDR2 YFSETQ.